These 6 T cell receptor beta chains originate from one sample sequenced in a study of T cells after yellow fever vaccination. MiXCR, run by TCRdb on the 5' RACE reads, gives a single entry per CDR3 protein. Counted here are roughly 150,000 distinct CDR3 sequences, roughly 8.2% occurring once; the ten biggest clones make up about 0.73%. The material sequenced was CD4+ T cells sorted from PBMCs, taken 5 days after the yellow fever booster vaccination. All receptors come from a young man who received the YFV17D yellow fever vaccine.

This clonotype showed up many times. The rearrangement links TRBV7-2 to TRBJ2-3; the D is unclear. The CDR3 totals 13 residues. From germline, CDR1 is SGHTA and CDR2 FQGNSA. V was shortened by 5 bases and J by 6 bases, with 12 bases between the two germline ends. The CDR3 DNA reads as TGTGCCAGCAGCCCGTCAACAGCGGATACGCAGTATTTT. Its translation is CASSPSTADTQYF.

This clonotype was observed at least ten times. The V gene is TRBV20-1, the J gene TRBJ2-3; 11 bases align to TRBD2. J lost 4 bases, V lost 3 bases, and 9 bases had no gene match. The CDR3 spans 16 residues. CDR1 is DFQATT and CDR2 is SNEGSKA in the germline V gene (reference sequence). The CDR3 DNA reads TGCAGTGCTAGTTCACTAGCGGGAGTATTCGCAGATACGCAGTATTTT. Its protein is CSASSLAGVFADTQYF.

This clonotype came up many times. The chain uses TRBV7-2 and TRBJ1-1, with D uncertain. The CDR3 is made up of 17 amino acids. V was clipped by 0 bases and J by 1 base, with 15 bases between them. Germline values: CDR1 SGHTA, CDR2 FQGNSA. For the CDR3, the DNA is TGTGCCAGCAGCTTAGCGCGCGGTTTGGCGGGGAACACTGAAGCTTTCTTT. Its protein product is CASSLARGLAGNTEAFF.

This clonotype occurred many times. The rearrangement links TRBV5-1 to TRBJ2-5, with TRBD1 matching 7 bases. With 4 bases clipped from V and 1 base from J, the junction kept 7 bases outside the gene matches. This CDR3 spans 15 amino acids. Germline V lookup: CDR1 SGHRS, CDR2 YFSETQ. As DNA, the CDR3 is TGCGCCAGCAGCACCACAGGGGATGTCCAAGAGACCCAGTACTTC. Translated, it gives CASSTTGDVQETQYF. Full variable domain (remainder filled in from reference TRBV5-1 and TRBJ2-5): KAGVTQTPRYLIKTRGQQVTLSCSPISGHRSVSWYQQTPGQGLQFLFEYFSETQRNKGNFPGRFSGRQFSNSRSEMNVSTLELGDSALYLCASSTTGDVQETQYFGPGTRLLVL.

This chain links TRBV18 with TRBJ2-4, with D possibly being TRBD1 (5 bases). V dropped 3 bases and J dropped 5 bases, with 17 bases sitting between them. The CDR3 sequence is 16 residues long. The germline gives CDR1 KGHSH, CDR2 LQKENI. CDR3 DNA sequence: TGTGCCAGCTCACCCCCGACAGTCTCCGGCCAAAACATTCAGTACTTC. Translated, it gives CASSPPTVSGQNIQYF.

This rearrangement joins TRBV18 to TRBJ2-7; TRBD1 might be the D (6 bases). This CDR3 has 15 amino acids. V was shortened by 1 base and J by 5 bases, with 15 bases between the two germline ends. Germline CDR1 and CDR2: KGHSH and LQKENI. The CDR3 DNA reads TGTGCCAGCTCACCACGGGCAGGGGATACGAACGAGCAGTACTTC. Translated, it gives CASSPRAGDTNEQYF.